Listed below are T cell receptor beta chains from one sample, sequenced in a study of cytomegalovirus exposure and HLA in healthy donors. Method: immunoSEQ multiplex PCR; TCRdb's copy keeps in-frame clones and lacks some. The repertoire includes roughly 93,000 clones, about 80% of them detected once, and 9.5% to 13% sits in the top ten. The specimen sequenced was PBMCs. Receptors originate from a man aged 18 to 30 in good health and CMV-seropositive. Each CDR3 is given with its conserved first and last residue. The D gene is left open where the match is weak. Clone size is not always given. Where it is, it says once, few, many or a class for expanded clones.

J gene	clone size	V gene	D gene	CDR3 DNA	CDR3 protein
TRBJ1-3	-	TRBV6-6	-	TGTGCCAGCAGTCCCATGGGAGTCTCTGGAAACACCATATATTTT	CASSPMGVSGNTIYF
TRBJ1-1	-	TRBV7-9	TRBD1	TGTGCCAGCAGCCTCGGACAGGGGGCGAACACTGAAGCTTTCTTT	CASSLGQGANTEAFF
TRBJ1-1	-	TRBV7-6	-	TGTGCCAGCAGCCGCGCCATGTGGACAGCAAACACTGAAGCTTTCTTT	CASSRAMWTANTEAFF
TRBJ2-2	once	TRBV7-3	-	TGTGCCAGCAGACGAGACACCGGGGAGCTGTTTTTT	CASRRDTGELFF
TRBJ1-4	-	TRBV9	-	TGTGCCAGCAGCTTTCAGGGCGATGGTGAAAAACTGTTTTTT	CASSFQGDGEKLFF
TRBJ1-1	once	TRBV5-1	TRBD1	TGCGCCAGCAGCTTGGCCGGCGGGACAGTGAACACTGAAGCTTTCTTT	CASSLAGGTVNTEAFF
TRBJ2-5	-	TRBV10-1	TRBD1	TGCGCCAGGGGCGGTGACAGGGTTCTGTCGGAGACCCAGTACTTC	CARGGDRVLSETQYF
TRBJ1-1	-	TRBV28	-	TGTGCCAGCAGTTTTCCGGAGGGCACTGAAGCTTTCTTT	CASSFPEGTEAFF
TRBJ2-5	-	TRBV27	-	TGTGCCAGCAGTCTCCAACAGGCGGCGAAGACCCAGTACTTC	CASSLQQAAKTQYF
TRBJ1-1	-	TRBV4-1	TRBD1	TGCGCCAGCAGCCACCTAGGACAGGGGGGGGCTGAAGCTTTCTTT	CASSHLGQGGAEAFF
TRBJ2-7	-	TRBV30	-	TGTGCCTGGAGTGTCGGTCACTCCTACGAGCAGTACTTC	CAWSVGHSYEQYF
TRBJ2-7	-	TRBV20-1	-	TGCAGTGCTAGAAAGAGTAACGAGCAGTACTTC	CSARKSNEQYF
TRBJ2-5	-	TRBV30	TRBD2	TGTGCCTGGAGTGTTCTAGCGGGGGGACAAGAGACCCAGTACTTC	CAWSVLAGGQETQYF
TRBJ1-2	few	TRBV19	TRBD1	TGTGCCAGTAGGGCGGGACAGCTCTATGGCTACACCTTC	CASRAGQLYGYTF
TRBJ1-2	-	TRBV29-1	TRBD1	TGCAGCGCACAGGGGGCCTATGGCTACACCTTC	CSAQGAYGYTF
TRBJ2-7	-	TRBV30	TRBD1	TGTGCCTGGGCACCAGGGGGAAGCGAGCAGTACTTC	CAWAPGGSEQYF
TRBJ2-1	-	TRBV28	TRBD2	TGTGCCAGCACCTCCCCTAGCGGGGGATACAATGAGCAGTTCTTC	CASTSPSGGYNEQFF
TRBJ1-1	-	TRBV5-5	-	TGTGCCAGCAGCTTGGGCAGGAACACTGAAGCTTTCTTT	CASSLGRNTEAFF
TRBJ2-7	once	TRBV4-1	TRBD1	TGCGCCAGCAGCCTCCGGGACAGATCCTACGAGCAGTACTTC	CASSLRDRSYEQYF
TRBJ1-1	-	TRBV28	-	TGTGCCAGCAGTTTGACACCGCGGAACACTGAAGCTTTCTTT	CASSLTPRNTEAFF
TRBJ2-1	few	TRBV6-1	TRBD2	TGTGCCAGCAGTGTACACGTTTACCCTACTAGCGGGGGAGAGCAGTTCTTC	CASSVHVYPTSGGEQFF
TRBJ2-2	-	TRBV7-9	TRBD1	TGTGCCAGCAGCCCCGTAGGGGGCGGCGGGGAGCTGTTTTTT	CASSPVGGGGELFF
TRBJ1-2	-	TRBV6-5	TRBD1	TGTGCCAGCAGTTACGCCTCTTGGGCAGGGGGTTATGGCTACACCTTC	CASSYASWAGGYGYTF
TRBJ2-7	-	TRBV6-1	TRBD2	TGTGCCAGCAGTGAGGCGGCGGGGGGTCCGAACGAGCAGTACTTC	CASSEAAGGPNEQYF
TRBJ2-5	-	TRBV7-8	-	TGTGCCAGCACCCGAAACCCGCAGGGCGGTCGAGAGACCCAGTACTTC	CASTRNPQGGRETQYF
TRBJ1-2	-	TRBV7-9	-	TGTGCCAGCAGGCGGACAGAAATTAACTATGGCTACACCTTC	CASRRTEINYGYTF
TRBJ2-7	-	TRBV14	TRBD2	TGTGCCAGCAGCCAAAGAGCGGGGGGTTCTACCTACGAGCAGTACTTC	CASSQRAGGSTYEQYF
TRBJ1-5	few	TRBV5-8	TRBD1	TGTGCCAGCTCTGGGGGGGACAGGGAGGTCGATCAGCCCCAGCATTTT	CASSGGDREVDQPQHF
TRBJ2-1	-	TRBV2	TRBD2	TGTGCCAGCAGTGATTATCGGGGGGGGAACAATGAGCAGTTCTTC	CASSDYRGGNNEQFF